One sample yielded the 10 T cell receptor beta chains listed below, sequenced in a study of beta chain features in type 1 diabetes. Reverse transcribing all isolated RNA meant expressed TCRB transcripts were sequenced. Measured with immunoSEQ multiplex PCR; TCRdb has only the in-frame clones, and not every one. The sample has more than 120,000 clones, roughly 10% seen once; the top ten hold 1.3%. The sequenced sample consisted of naive CD4+ T cells from blood. These receptors were obtained from a man between 18 and 29 years old in good health.

This clone was counted a few times. The chain uses TRBV5-1 and TRBJ1-4; maybe TRBD1 (5 bases). The germline V and J ends were trimmed by 4 bases and 0 bases, with 10 bases remaining between them. This CDR3 is 15 amino acids long. Germline CDR1 SGHRS, CDR2 YFSETQ. CDR3 sequence (DNA): TGCGCCAGCAGCGTGACAGCCCCAACTAATGAAAAACTGTTTTTT. Translated, it gives CASSVTAPTNEKLFF.

This chain links TRBV19 with TRBJ2-4; perhaps TRBD2 as D (6 bases). This CDR3 comprises 15 residues. The V end lost 4 bases, the J end lost 3 bases, and 13 bases lay between the germline ends. Germline CDR1 is LNHDA and CDR2 is SQIVND (reference sequence). The CDR3 protein is CASSTRDSDKNIQYF. Here the CDR3 DNA reads TGTGCCAGTAGTACCCGGGACTCTGACAAAAACATTCAGTACTTC. The full variable domain, in which reference TRBV19 and TRBJ2-4 provide the parts outside the CDR3, is DGGITQSPKYLFRKEGQNVTLSCEQNLNHDAMYWYRQDPGQGLRLIYYSQIVNDFQKGDIAEGYSVSREKKESFPLTVTSAQKNPTAFYLCASSTRDSDKNIQYFGAGTRLSVL.

The sample holds a few counts of this clone. The chain couples TRBV11-1 to TRBJ1-6, with D unclear. In germline, CDR1 is SGHAT, CDR2 FQDESV (reference sequence). The length of the CDR3 is 14 residues. V lost 0 bases and J 10 bases, leaving 10 bases between the germline ends. This CDR3 reads CASSLARGGSPLHF. The CDR3, as DNA: TGTGCCAGCAGCTTAGCCCGGGGTGGATCACCCCTCCACTTT.

The chain has TRBV12-5 and TRBJ2-2; TRBD2 aligns across 7 bases. Germline trimming cut 2 bases from V and 4 bases from J; bases unmatched to any gene: 4. The germline V gene encodes CDR1 LGHNT and CDR2 FRNRAP. There are 15 residues in the CDR3. CDR3 in amino acids: CASGLSGDFTGELFF. CDR3 in DNA: TGTGCTAGTGGTTTGAGCGGGGACTTCACCGGGGAGCTGTTTTTT.

The V gene is TRBV5-8, the J gene TRBJ2-5; D is perhaps TRBD2 (6 bases). The germline V and J ends were trimmed by 9 bases and 4 bases, with 19 bases remaining between them. The CDR3 length is 14 residues. Germline assignment: CDR1 SGHTS and CDR2 YDEGEE. CDR3 sequence (DNA): TGTGCCAACGATCGGCAGTGGAGGGGAGAGACCCAGTACTTC. As protein: CANDRQWRGETQYF.

This clone has more than one count but fewer than ten. This sequence joins TRBV29-1 and TRBJ2-1; 8 bases fit TRBD1. This CDR3 contains 13 residues. Germline V CDR1 and CDR2: SQVTM, ANQGSEA. V lost 7 bases, J lost 1 base, and 3 bases stayed unmatched. The DNA of the CDR3 is TGCAGCGAAGGGGACAGGTCCTACAATGAGCAGTTCTTC. This gives the protein CSEGDRSYNEQFF.

This clone was seen more than once but under ten times. J is TRBJ1-1 and V is TRBV18, with 7 bases that match TRBD1. This CDR3 is built from 15 residues. V gave up 3 bases and J gave up 1 base; unmatched junction bases: 5. The germline gives CDR1 KGHSH, CDR2 LQKENI. The CDR3 region has the DNA TGTGCCAGCTCACCTTCCGGACAGGAGAACACTGAAGCTTTCTTT. Its protein product is CASSPSGQENTEAFF. Combining the CDR3 with reference TRBV18 and TRBJ1-1 gives the whole variable domain NAGVMQNPRHLVRRRGQEARLRCSPMKGHSHVYWYRQLPEEGLKFMVYLQKENIIDESGMPKERFSAEFPKEGPSILRIQQVVRGDSAAYFCASSPSGQENTEAFFGQGTRLTVV.

There are a few counts of this clone. This sequence joins TRBV7-9 and TRBJ2-3, with D possibly being TRBD2 (5 bases). Germline V lookup: CDR1 SEHNR, CDR2 FQNEAQ (reference sequence). This CDR3 is built from 14 residues. V lost 4 bases and J lost 6, with 14 bases in between. DNA for the CDR3: TGTGCCAGCAGCTACGACGGCCGCGGGGATACGCAGTATTTT. This sequence encodes CASSYDGRGDTQYF.

CDR3 sequence: CASITGSPNYGYTF. DNA of the CDR3: TGTGCCAGCATTACAGGTTCTCCAAACTATGGCTACACCTTC. The chain employs TRBV6-1 and TRBJ1-2; D possibly corresponds to TRBD1 (5 bases). This CDR3 contains 14 residues. The germline V and J ends were trimmed by 7 bases and 2 bases, with 14 bases remaining between them. Germline V gives CDR1 MNHNS, CDR2 SASEGT.

This clone was counted a few times. The chain recombines TRBV5-1 with TRBJ2-3; 7 bases fit TRBD1. J was trimmed by 1 base and V by 3 bases; bases with no gene match: 2. This CDR3 contains 14 residues. Looked up from germline, CDR1 is SGHRS and CDR2 is YFSETQ. The CDR3, as DNA: TGCGCCAGCAGCTACAGGGGCCGCACAGATACGCAGTATTTT. Protein product: CASSYRGRTDTQYF.